This TCR beta chain was profiled in a study of blood T cell repertoires in COVID-19. V lost 4 bases, J lost 0 bases, and 14 bases lay in between. This CDR3 region has 15 residues. Germline-derived CDR1 and CDR2 are SGDLS and YYNGEE. Sequenced by immunoSEQ multiplex PCR; TCRdb stores in-frame clones only, minus some. Among around 100,000 clones listed, 88% were seen once. The origin of this receptor is a human donor in a cohort sampled during active COVID-19. The chain links TRBV9 to TRBJ2-7, with D possibly TRBD2 on 5 matching bases. Sequencing was performed on peripheral blood. CDR3 residues: CASSPHSGTSYEQYF. In DNA, the CDR3 is TGTGCCAGCAGCCCTCACAGCGGAACCTCCTACGAGCAGTACTTC.